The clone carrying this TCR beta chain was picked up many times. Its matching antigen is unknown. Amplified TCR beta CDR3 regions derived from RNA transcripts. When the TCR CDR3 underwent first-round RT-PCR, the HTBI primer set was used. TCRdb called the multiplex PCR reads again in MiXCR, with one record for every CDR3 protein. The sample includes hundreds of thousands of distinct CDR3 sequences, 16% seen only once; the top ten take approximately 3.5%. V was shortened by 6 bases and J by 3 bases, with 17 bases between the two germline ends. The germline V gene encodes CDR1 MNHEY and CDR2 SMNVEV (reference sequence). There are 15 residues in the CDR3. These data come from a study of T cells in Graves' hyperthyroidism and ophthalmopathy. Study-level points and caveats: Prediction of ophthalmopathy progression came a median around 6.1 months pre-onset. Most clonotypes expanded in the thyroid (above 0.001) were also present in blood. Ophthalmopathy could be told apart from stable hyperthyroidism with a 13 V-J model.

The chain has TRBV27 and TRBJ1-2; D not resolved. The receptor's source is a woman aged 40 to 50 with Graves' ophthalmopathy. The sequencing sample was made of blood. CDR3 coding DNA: TGTGCCAGCAGCCCTACAATACAAGTGGACTATGGCTACACCTTC. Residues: CASSPTIQVDYGYTF.